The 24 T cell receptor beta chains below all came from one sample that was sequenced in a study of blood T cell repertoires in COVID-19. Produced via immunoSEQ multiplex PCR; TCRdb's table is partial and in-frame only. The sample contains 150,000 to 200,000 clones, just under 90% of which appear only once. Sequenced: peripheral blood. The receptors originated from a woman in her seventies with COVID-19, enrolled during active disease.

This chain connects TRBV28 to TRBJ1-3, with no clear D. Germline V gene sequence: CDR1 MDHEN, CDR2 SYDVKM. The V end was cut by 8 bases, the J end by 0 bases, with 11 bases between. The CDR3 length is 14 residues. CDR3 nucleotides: TGTGCCAGCTTCACAGCAGCCTCTGGAAACACCATATATTTT. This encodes CASFTAASGNTIYF. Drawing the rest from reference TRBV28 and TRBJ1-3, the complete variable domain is DVKVTQSSRYLVKRTGEKVFLECVQDMDHENMFWYRQDPGLGLRLIYFSYDVKMKEKGDIPEGYSVSREKKERFSLILESASTNQTSMYLCASFTAASGNTIYFGEGSWLTVV.

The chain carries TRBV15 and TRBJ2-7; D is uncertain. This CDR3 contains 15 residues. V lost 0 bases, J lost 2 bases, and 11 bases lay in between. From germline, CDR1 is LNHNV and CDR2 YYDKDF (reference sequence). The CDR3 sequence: CATSRDGLKTYEQYF. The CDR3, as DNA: TGTGCCACCAGCAGAGATGGGCTAAAAACCTACGAGCAGTACTTC.

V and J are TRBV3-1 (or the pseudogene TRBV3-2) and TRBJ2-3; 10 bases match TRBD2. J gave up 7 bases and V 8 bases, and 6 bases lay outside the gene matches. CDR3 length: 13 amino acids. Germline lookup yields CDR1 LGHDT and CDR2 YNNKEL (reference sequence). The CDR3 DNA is TGTGCCAGCGAGCGGGAGGGCACGAATACGCAGTATTTT. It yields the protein CASEREGTNTQYF.

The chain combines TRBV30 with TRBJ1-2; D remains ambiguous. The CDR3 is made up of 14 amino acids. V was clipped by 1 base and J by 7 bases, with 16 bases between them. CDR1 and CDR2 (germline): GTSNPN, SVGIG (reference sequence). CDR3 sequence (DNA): TGTGCCTGGAGTGCCGACGGGGTTTCGGGTGGCTACACCTTC. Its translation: CAWSADGVSGGYTF.

CDR3 sequence (DNA): TGCAGCGTGGTTAGCGGAGGACCCTACAATGAGCAGTTCTTC. Amino acids: CSVVSGGPYNEQFF. This chain connects TRBV29-1 to TRBJ2-1; D perhaps matches TRBD2 (6 bases). Germline V gene lookup returns CDR1 SQVTM and CDR2 ANQGSEA. V lost 6 bases to trimming and J lost 2 bases, with 14 bases between them. The CDR3 is 14 amino acids.

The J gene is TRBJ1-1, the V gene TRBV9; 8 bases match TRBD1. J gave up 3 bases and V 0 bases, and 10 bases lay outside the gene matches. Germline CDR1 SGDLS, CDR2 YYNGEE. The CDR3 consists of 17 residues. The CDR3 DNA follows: TGTGCCAGCAGCGTAGATCTCCCAGGGGGCTCGGACACTGAAGCTTTCTTT. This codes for CASSVDLPGGSDTEAFF.

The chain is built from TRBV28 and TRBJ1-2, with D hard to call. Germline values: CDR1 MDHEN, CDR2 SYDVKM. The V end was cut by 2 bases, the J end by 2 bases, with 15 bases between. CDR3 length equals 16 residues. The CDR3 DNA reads TGTGCCAGCAGTTTAGCGGGCCCGCGCTTAAACTATGGCTACACCTTC. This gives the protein CASSLAGPRLNYGYTF.

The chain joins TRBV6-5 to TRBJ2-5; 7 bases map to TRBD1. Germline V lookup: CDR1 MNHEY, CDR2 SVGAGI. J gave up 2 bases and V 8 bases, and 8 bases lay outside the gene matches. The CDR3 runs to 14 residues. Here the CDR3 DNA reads TGTGCCAGCCACCTGACAGGGCGGCAAGAGACCCAGTACTTC. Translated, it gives CASHLTGRQETQYF.

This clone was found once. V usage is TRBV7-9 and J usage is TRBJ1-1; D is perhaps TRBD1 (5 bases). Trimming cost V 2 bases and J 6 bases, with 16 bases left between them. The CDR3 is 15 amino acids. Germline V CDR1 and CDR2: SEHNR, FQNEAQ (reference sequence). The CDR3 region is CASSLKGLGRSEAFF. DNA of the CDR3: TGTGCCAGCAGCTTAAAGGGACTGGGGAGGTCTGAAGCTTTCTTT.

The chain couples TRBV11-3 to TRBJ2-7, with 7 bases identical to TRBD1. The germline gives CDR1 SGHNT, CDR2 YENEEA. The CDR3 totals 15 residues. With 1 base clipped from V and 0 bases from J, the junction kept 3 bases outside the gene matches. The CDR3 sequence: CASSLAGTVSYEQYF. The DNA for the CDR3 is TGTGCCAGCAGCTTAGCCGGGACAGTCTCCTACGAGCAGTACTTC.

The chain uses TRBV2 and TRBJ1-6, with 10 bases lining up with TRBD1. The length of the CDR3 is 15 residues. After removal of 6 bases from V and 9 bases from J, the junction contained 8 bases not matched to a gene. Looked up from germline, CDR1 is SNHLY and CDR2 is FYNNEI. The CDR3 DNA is TGTGCCAGCAGCCCGAGGGGACAGGGGCTTTCACCCCTCCACTTT. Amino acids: CASSPRGQGLSPLHF.

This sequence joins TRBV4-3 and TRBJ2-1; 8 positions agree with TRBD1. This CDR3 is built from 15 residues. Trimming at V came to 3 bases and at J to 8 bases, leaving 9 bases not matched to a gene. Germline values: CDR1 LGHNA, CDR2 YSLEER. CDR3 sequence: CASSQAGGFGDEQFF. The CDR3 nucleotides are TGCGCCAGCAGCCAGGCAGGGGGCTTCGGGGATGAGCAGTTCTTC.

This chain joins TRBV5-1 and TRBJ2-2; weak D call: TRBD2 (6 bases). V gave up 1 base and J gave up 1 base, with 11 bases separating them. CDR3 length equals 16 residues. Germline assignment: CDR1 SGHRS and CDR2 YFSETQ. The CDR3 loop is CASSLFPGGNTGELFF. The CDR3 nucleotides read TGCGCCAGCAGCTTGTTTCCCGGGGGGAACACCGGGGAGCTGTTTTTT. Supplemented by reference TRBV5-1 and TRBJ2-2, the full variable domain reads KAGVTQTPRYLIKTRGQQVTLSCSPISGHRSVSWYQQTPGQGLQFLFEYFSETQRNKGNFPGRFSGRQFSNSRSEMNVSTLELGDSALYLCASSLFPGGNTGELFFGEGSRLTVL.

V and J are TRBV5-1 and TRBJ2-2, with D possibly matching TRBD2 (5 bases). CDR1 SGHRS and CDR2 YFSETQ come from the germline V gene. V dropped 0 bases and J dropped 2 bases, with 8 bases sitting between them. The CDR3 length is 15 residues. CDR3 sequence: CASSLASGNTGELFF. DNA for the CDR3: TGCGCCAGCAGCTTGGCCAGCGGTAACACCGGGGAGCTGTTTTTT.

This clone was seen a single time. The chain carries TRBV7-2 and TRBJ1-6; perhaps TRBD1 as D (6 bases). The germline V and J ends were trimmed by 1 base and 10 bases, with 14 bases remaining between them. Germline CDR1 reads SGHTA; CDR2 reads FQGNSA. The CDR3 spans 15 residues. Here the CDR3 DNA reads TGTGCCAGCAGCTTAGACAGGGAATTAGAATCACCCCTCCACTTT. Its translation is CASSLDRELESPLHF.

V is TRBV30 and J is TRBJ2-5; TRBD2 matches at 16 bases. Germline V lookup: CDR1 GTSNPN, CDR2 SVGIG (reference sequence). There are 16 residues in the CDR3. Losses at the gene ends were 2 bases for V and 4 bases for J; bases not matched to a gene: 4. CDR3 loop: CAWSPGTSGRGETQYF. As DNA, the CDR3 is TGTGCCTGGAGTCCCGGGACTAGCGGGAGGGGAGAGACCCAGTACTTC.

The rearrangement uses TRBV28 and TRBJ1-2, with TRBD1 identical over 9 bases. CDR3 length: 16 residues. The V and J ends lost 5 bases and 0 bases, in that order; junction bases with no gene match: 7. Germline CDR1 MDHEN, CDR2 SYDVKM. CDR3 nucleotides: TGTGCCAGCAGTCCCCGGGACAGGGATTCTAACTATGGCTACACCTTC. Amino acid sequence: CASSPRDRDSNYGYTF.

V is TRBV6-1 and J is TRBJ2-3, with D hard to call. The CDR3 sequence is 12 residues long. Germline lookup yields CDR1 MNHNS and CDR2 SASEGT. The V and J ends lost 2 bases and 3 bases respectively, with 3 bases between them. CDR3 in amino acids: CASSESTDTQYF. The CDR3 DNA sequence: TGTGCCAGCAGTGAATCTACAGATACGCAGTATTTT.

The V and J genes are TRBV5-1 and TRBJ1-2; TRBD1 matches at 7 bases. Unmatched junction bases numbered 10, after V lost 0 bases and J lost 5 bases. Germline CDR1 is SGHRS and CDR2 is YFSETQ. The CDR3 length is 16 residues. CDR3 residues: CASSLAPGQSSYGYTF. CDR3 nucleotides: TGCGCCAGCAGCTTGGCCCCGGGACAGTCTTCTTATGGCTACACCTTC. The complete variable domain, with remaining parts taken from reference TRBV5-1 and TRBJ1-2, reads KAGVTQTPRYLIKTRGQQVTLSCSPISGHRSVSWYQQTPGQGLQFLFEYFSETQRNKGNFPGRFSGRQFSNSRSEMNVSTLELGDSALYLCASSLAPGQSSYGYTFGSGTRLTVV.

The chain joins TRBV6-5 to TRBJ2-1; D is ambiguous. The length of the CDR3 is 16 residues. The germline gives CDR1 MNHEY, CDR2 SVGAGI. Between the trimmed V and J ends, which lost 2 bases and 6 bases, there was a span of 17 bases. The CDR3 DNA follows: TGTGCCAGCAGTTACGGGTCGGCACAGCTTATCAATGAGCAGTTCTTC. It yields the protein CASSYGSAQLINEQFF.

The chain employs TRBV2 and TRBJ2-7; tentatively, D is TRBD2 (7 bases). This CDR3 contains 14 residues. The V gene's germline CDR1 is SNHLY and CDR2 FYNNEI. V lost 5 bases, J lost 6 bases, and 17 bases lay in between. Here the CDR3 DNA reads TGTGCCAGCAGTCCCCAGGGGACTATGGGCGAGCAGTACTTC. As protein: CASSPQGTMGEQYF.

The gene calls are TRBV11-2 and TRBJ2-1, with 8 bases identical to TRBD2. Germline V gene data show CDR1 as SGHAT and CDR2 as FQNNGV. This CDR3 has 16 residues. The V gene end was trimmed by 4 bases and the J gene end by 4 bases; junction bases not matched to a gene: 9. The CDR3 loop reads CASSSLTSGAYNEQFF. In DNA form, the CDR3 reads TGTGCCAGCAGCTCCTTAACTAGCGGAGCGTACAATGAGCAGTTCTTC. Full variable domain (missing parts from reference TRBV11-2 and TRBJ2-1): EAGVAQSPRYKIIEKRQSVAFWCNPISGHATLYWYQQILGQGPKLLIQFQNNGVVDDSQLPKDRFSAERLKGVDSTLKIQPAKLEDSAVYLCASSSLTSGAYNEQFFGPGTRLTVL.

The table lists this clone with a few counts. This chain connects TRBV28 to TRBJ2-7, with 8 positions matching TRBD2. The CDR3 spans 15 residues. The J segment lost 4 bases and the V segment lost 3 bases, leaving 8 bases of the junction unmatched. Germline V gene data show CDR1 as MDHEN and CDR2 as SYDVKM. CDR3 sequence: CASSFRERERYEQYF. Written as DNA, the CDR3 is TGTGCCAGCAGTTTTAGGGAGCGGGAGAGGTACGAGCAGTACTTC.

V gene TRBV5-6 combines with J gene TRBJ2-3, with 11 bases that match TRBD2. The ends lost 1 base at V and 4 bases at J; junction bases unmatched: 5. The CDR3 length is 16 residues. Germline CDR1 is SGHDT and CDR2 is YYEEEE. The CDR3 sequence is CASSLRTSGRADTQYF. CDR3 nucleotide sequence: TGTGCCAGCAGCTTGCGAACTAGCGGGAGAGCAGATACGCAGTATTTT.